What follows is one TCR beta chain and its context. The unexposed donors gave CD4+ T cells in about 2011-2019, prior to COVID-19. CDR1 and CDR2 (germline): ENHRY, SYGVKD. V was clipped by 0 bases and J by 6 bases, with 8 bases between them. The CDR3 is 13 amino acids. Only in-frame clones appear in the TCRdb table, and some are missing; sequencing was by immunoSEQ multiplex PCR. The profile covers 55,000 to 70,000 clones, with more than 85% appearing a single time and 0.23% taken by the ten largest. The data are from a study of CD4 T cells in relation to SARS-CoV-2 and coronaviruses. This rearrangement joins TRBV10-3 to TRBJ1-1, with D perhaps TRBD1 (6 bases). Sequenced input: naive CD4+ T cells from PBMCs. Subset here: naive CD4+ T cells isolated by negative enrichment. The source is a human donor in good health. DNA of the CDR3: TGTGCCATCAGTGAGTCCCGGACAGCTGAAGCTTTCTTT. Its translation is CAISESRTAEAFF.